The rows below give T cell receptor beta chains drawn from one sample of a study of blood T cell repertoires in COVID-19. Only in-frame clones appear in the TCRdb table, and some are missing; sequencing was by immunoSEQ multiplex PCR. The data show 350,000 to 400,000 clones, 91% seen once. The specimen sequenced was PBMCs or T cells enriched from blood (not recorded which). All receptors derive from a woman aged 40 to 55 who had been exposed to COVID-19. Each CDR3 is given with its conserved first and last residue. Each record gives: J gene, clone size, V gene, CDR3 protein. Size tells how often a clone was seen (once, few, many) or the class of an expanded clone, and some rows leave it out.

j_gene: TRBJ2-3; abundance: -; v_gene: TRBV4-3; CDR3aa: CASSQVRGNTQYF
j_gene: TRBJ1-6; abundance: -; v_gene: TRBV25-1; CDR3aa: CASSTSSDSPLHF
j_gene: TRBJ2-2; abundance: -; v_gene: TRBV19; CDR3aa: CASSQPWSVTGELFF
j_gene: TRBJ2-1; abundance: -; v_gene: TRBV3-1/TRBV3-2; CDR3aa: CASSQDFYGQDYNEQFF
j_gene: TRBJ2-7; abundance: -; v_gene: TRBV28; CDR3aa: CASSLTLLSSYEQYF
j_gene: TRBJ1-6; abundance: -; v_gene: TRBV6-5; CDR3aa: CASSYRDRVNSPLHF
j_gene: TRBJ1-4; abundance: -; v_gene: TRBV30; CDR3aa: CASSSVNEKLFF
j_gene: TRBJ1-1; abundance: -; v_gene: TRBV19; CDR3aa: CASSAHRTTGLTTEAFF
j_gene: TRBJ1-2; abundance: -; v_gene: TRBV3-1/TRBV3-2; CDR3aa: CASSPPAGGYTF
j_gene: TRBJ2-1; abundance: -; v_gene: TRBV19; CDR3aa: CASKFGGTSYNEQFF
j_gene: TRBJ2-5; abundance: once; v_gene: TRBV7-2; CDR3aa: CASSSGGPAETQYF
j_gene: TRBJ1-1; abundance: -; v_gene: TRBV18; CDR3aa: CASSPPGQGSEAFF